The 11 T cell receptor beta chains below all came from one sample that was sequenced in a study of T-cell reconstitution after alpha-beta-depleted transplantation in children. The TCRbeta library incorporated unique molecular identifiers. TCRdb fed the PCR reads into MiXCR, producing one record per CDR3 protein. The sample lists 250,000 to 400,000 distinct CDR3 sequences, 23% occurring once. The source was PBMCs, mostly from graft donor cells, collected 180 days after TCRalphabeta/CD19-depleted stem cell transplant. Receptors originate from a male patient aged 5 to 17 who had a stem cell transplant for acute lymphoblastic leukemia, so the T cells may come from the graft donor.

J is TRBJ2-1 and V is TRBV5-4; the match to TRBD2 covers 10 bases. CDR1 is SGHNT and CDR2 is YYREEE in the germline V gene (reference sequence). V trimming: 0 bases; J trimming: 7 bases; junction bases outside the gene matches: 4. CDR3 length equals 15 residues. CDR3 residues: CASSLVLLAGNEQFF. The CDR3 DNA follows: TGTGCCAGCAGCTTGGTGCTACTAGCGGGAAATGAGCAGTTCTTC.

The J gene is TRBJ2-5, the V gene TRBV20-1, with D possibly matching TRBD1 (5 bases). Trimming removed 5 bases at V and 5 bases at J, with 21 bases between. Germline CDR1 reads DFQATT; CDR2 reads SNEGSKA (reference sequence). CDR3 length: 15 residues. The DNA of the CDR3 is TGCAGTGCTGGCAGGCCTTGGTTGCACAGGGAGACCCAGTACTTC. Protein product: CSAGRPWLHRETQYF.

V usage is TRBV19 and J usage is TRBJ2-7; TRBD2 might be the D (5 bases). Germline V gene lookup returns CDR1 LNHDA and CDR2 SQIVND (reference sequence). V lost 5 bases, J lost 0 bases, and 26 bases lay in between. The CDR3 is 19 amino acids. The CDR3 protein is CASSATPGFSAPFSYEQYF. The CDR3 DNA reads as TGTGCCAGTAGTGCCACTCCGGGATTCTCCGCGCCCTTCTCCTACGAGCAGTACTTC.

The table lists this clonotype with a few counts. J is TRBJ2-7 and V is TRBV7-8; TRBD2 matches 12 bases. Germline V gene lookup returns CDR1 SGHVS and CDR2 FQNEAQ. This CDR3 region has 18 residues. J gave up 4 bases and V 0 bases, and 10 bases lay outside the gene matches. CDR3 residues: CASSLALVGLAGTYEQYF. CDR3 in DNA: TGTGCCAGCAGCTTAGCGCTGGTAGGACTAGCGGGAACATACGAGCAGTACTTC.

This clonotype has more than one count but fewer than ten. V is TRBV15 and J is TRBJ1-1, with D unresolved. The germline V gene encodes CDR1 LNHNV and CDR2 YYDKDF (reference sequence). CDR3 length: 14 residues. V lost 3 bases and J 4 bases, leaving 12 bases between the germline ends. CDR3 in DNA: TGTGCCACCAGCAGTGGACTGTTTTCCACTGAAGCTTTCTTT. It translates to CATSSGLFSTEAFF.

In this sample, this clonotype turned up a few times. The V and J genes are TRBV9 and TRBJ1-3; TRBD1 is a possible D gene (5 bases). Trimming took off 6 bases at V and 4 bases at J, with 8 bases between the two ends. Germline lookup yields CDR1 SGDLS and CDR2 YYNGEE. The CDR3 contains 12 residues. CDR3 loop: CASTGLGNTIYF. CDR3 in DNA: TGTGCCAGCACAGGGTTGGGAAACACCATATATTTT.

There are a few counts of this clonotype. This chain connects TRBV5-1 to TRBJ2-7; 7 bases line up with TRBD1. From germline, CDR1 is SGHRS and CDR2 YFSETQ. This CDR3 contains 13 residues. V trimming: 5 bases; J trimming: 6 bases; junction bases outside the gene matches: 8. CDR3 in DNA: TGCGCCAGCAGTGGTACAGGGGTGGCCGAGCAGTACTTC. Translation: CASSGTGVAEQYF.

CDR3 in amino acids: CASSWGFGGDEQFF. In DNA form, the CDR3 reads TGTGCCAGCAGTTGGGGCTTCGGGGGCGATGAGCAGTTCTTC. This chain links TRBV12-3 or TRBV12-4 with TRBJ2-1; D may match TRBD1 or TRBD2 (6 bases each). V was shortened by 4 bases and J by 8 bases, with 15 bases between the two germline ends. This CDR3 comprises 14 residues.

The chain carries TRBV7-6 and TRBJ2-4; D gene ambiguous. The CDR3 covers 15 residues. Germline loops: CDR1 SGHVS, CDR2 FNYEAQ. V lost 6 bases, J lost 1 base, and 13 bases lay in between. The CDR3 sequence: CASSPAGWAKNIQYF. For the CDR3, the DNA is TGTGCCAGCAGTCCCGCCGGGTGGGCCAAAAACATTCAGTACTTC.

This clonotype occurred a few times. Written as DNA, the CDR3 is TGCGCCAGCAGCTTGGGCCAGGGGCCTCCCGGTGAGCAGTACTTC. It yields the protein CASSLGQGPPGEQYF. This chain uses TRBV5-1 with TRBJ2-7, with D maybe TRBD1 (6 bases). V was shortened by 0 bases and J by 7 bases, with 17 bases between the two germline ends. Germline CDR1 is SGHRS and CDR2 is YFSETQ. This CDR3 contains 15 residues.

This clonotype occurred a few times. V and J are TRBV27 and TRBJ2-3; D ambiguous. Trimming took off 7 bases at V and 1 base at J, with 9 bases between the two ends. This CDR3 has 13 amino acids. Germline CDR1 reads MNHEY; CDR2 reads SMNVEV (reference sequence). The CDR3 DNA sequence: TGTGCCAGCACTGCATATCGCACAGATACGCAGTATTTT. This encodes CASTAYRTDTQYF.